This T cell receptor (beta chain) was obtained from a study of tumor and adjacent non-tumor tissue in lung cancer. A modified ARM-PCR protocol with three rounds of nested PCR amplified TCRbeta. TCRdb fed the multiplex PCR reads into MiXCR, producing one record per CDR3 protein. This table has some 99,000 distinct CDR3 sequences, about 75% appearing once. Comments on this clonotype: With a much larger clone just one base away, this may be a read error.

RNA was extracted from bulk tissue without any cell sorting. Donors were chemotherapy-naive, newly diagnosed lung cancer surgical patients in China, August–late 2014. The sample taken for sequencing was lung tumor tissue. This clonotype was sampled from a woman aged 60-70 years with non-small cell lung cancer.

CDR3 residues: CPSSLSIPGQANGYTF. The CDR3 DNA follows: TGTCCCAGCAGTTTATCCATACCGGGACAGGCAAATGGCTACACCTTC. The gene calls are TRBV28 and TRBJ1-2, with 8 bases lining up with TRBD1. This CDR3 has 16 residues. Germline V lookup: CDR1 MDHEN, CDR2 SYDVKM.